The next 30 T cell receptor beta chains were all read from a single sample in a study of post-analysis software for immune sequencing data. Findings and limits, study-wide: TRBV5-6, TRBV5-1 and TRBV20-1 belonged to a set of roughly five TRBV segments that were more frequent in patients than controls.

These receptors' antigens are unknown. Unique molecular identifiers were built into the TCR beta cDNA libraries. TCRdb recomputed calls from the PCR reads with MiXCR, one row per CDR3 protein. The sample includes more than 500,000 distinct CDR3 sequences, 30% to 40% of them seen just once. The material sequenced was blood. Receptors were obtained from a girl aged 2-17 years with multiple sclerosis.

V is TRBV20-1 and J is TRBJ2-3, with 7 bases that match TRBD1. CDR3 size: 14 residues. The germline gives CDR1 DFQATT, CDR2 SNEGSKA (reference sequence). V was pared by 3 bases and J by 6 bases, with 9 bases of the junction left unmatched. The CDR3 DNA sequence: TGCAGTGCTAGCTCCGGACAGGTAGCCGATACGCAGTATTTT. It translates to CSASSGQVADTQYF.

Details on this clonotype: One end of the junction does not line up with germline, which may come from a read error. CDR3 coding DNA: TGTGCCGGCAGCCAAGTTGGAGACAGGGGCCTTGGGAATGAAAAACTGTTTTTT. Translated: CAGSQVGDRGLGNEKLFF. The chain couples TRBV3-1 to TRBJ1-4, with 8 bases matching TRBD1. This CDR3 region has 18 residues. Per germline, CDR1 LGHDT and CDR2 YNNKEL (reference sequence).

The chain couples TRBV5-1 to TRBJ1-4; TRBD1 aligns across 7 bases. V shed 1 base and J 6 bases; nucleotides not matched to a gene: 6. The CDR3 is 15 residues long. Germline assignment: CDR1 SGHRS and CDR2 YFSETQ. CDR3 sequence reads: CASSLSGGRDEKLFF. The CDR3 DNA is TGCGCCAGCAGCTTGTCAGGGGGGCGAGATGAAAAACTGTTTTTT.

The chain uses TRBV7-8 and TRBJ2-5; D call uncertain. The CDR3 spans 14 residues. Germline loops: CDR1 SGHVS, CDR2 FQNEAQ. V lost 5 bases and J lost 4, with 14 bases in between. DNA for the CDR3: TGTGCCAGCAGCCCACGGGTTAAGGGAGAGACCCAGTACTTC. As protein: CASSPRVKGETQYF.

Only a few counts were recorded for this clonotype. V usage is TRBV4-1 and J usage is TRBJ1-1; unclear D gene. This CDR3 is 13 amino acids long. Germline loops: CDR1 MGHRA, CDR2 YSYEKL. With 5 bases removed from V and 0 bases from J, the gap between germline ends came to 7 bases. In nucleotides, the CDR3 is TGCGCCAGCAGCTGGGGTATGAACACTGAAGCTTTCTTT. Its protein product is CASSWGMNTEAFF.

The gene calls are TRBV20-1 and TRBJ2-5, with D possibly being TRBD2 (6 bases). In germline, CDR1 is DFQATT, CDR2 SNEGSKA (reference sequence). CDR3 length equals 13 residues. The germline V and J ends were trimmed by 5 bases and 5 bases, with 15 bases remaining between them. CDR3 sequence reads: CSAPLGGWETQYF. CDR3 coding DNA: TGCAGTGCTCCCCTGGGGGGTTGGGAGACCCAGTACTTC.

The chain links TRBV4-1 to TRBJ1-2, with TRBD1 matching over 7 bases. The CDR3 totals 14 residues. Looked up from germline, CDR1 is MGHRA and CDR2 is YSYEKL. J gave up 13 bases and V 1 base, and 12 bases lay outside the gene matches. This CDR3 reads CASSQVQGQHTGTF. CDR3 nucleotide sequence: TGCGCCAGCAGCCAAGTACAGGGACAGCATACGGGCACCTTC.

J is TRBJ2-3 and V is TRBV12-3 or TRBV12-4, with no clear D. V lost 6 bases and J lost 4, with 8 bases in between. The CDR3 is made up of 12 amino acids. CDR3 sequence (DNA): TGTGCCAGCAGATTAAGCGCAGATACGCAGTATTTT. Translated, it gives CASRLSADTQYF.

The V call is TRBV12-3 or TRBV12-4, the J call TRBJ2-7; TRBD1 aligns across 10 bases. The CDR3 contains 15 residues. V shed 2 bases and J 0 bases; nucleotides not matched to a gene: 1. The CDR3 here is CASSLWTGGSYEQYF. The CDR3 DNA reads as TGTGCCAGCAGTTTATGGACAGGGGGCTCCTACGAGCAGTACTTC.

This clonotype has only a few counts. V is TRBV7-2 and J is TRBJ2-5; tentatively, D is TRBD2 (7 bases). Deletions cut 0 bases from V and 4 bases from J, with 12 bases between. Looked up from germline, CDR1 is SGHTA and CDR2 is FQGNSA. The CDR3 contains 15 residues. Here the CDR3 reads CASSLAAGAIETQYF. In nucleotides, the CDR3 is TGTGCCAGCAGCTTAGCCGCGGGGGCAATAGAGACCCAGTACTTC. Combining the CDR3 with reference TRBV7-2 and TRBJ2-5 gives the whole variable domain GAGVSQSPSNKVTEKGKDVELRCDPISGHTALYWYRQSLGQGLEFLIYFQGNSAPDKSGLPSDRFSAERTGGSVSTLTIQRTQQEDSAVYLCASSLAAGAIETQYFGPGTRLLVL.

The chain uses TRBV20-1 and TRBJ2-1; 7 bases align to TRBD2. The germline gives CDR1 DFQATT, CDR2 SNEGSKA (reference sequence). J was trimmed by 8 bases and V by 0 bases; bases with no gene match: 10. CDR3 length: 15 amino acids. The CDR3, as DNA: TGCAGTGCTAGAGATCGTGCGGGGGTAGAGGATGAGCAGTTCTTC. Amino acids: CSARDRAGVEDEQFF.

This chain joins TRBV6-2 or TRBV6-3 and TRBJ2-1, with D unresolved. This CDR3 region has 13 residues. Per the germline V gene, CDR1 is MNHEY and CDR2 is SVGEGT. V shed 0 bases and J shed 7 bases, with 7 bases lying between them. The CDR3 coding sequence is TGTGCCAGCAGTTACTCGAAGGGAAATGAGCAGTTCTTC. Amino acids: CASSYSKGNEQFF.

The CDR3 spells CSVARDRAAHEQFF. The CDR3 bases are TGCAGCGTTGCCCGGGACAGGGCGGCCCATGAGCAGTTCTTC. The chain carries TRBV29-1 and TRBJ2-1, with 9 bases identical to TRBD1. V shed 4 bases and J 8 bases; nucleotides not matched to a gene: 9. Germline V lookup: CDR1 SQVTM, CDR2 ANQGSEA. The CDR3 runs 14 residues.

This clonotype showed up just a few times. V gene TRBV4-1 combines with J gene TRBJ2-7; 8 bases align to TRBD2. From germline, CDR1 is MGHRA and CDR2 YSYEKL. Unmatched junction bases numbered 6, after V lost 4 bases and J lost 4 bases. The CDR3 sequence is 14 residues long. CDR3 amino acids: CASSPSTGGYEQYF. In nucleotides, the CDR3 is TGCGCCAGCAGCCCGTCAACGGGGGGGTACGAGCAGTACTTC.

Concerning this clonotype itself: One end of the junction is discordant with germline, which a read error may explain. The V call is TRBV7-2, the J call TRBJ1-6; D uncertain. The CDR3 runs to 15 residues. CDR1 SGHTA and CDR2 FQGNSA come from the germline V gene. The CDR3 protein is CAGSLVQSNNSPLHF. CDR3 nucleotide sequence: TGTGCCGGCAGCTTAGTACAGTCAAATAATTCACCCCTCCACTTT. Complete variable domain (other parts from reference TRBV7-2 and TRBJ1-6): GAGVSQSPSNKVTEKGKDVELRCDPISGHTALYWYRQSLGQGLEFLIYFQGNSAPDKSGLPSDRFSAERTGGSVSTLTIQRTQQEDSAVYLCAGSLVQSNNSPLHFGNGTRLTVT.

J is TRBJ2-3 and V is TRBV7-6, with 15 nucleotides matching TRBD2. J gave up 3 bases and V 5 bases, and 15 bases lay outside the gene matches. The CDR3 is made up of 20 amino acids. The V gene's germline CDR1 is SGHVS and CDR2 FNYEAQ. CDR3 DNA sequence: TGTGCCAGCAGCCTCGGAGCCGGGACTAGCGGGGGGAGGCTGACAGATACGCAGTATTTT. Its translation is CASSLGAGTSGGRLTDTQYF.

In its sample, this clonotype was seen a few times. The DNA of the CDR3 is TGTGCCAGCAGCTTAGCGGCCAGGGGGGAAGCTTTCTTT. This encodes CASSLAARGEAFF. This chain connects TRBV7-2 to TRBJ1-1, with TRBD1 identical over 7 bases. This CDR3 has 13 amino acids. Germline loops: CDR1 SGHTA, CDR2 FQGNSA. The V segment lost 0 bases and the J segment 8 bases; nucleotides outside the gene matches: 3.

In its sample, this clonotype was seen many times. The chain recombines TRBV20-1 with TRBJ2-1; 11 bases line up with TRBD2. The CDR3 has 14 amino acids. Per germline, CDR1 DFQATT and CDR2 SNEGSKA (reference sequence). V was pared by 3 bases and J by 9 bases, with 7 bases of the junction left unmatched. The CDR3 coding sequence is TGCAGTGCTAGTGGTTTAGCGGGGGGGCGTGAGCAGTTCTTC. This sequence encodes CSASGLAGGREQFF.

The chain combines TRBV5-5 with TRBJ1-2; D gene ambiguous. CDR3 length: 15 amino acids. In germline, CDR1 is SGHKS, CDR2 YYEKEE (reference sequence). The V and J ends lost 1 base and 0 bases respectively, with 10 bases between them. The CDR3 DNA sequence: TGTGCCAGCAGCTTGAGGGTCTTAGCTAACTATGGCTACACCTTC. This sequence encodes CASSLRVLANYGYTF.

The chain uses TRBV10-1 and TRBJ2-2; 8 bases line up with TRBD1. Germline CDR1 reads WNHNN; CDR2 reads SYGVQD (reference sequence). Trimming at V came to 0 bases and at J to 1 base, leaving 7 bases not matched to a gene. The CDR3 has 18 amino acids. CDR3 nucleotide sequence: TGCGCCAGCAGTGAGTCCCTCGGACAGGGCCAGAACACCGGGGAGCTGTTTTTT. Translating it yields CASSESLGQGQNTGELFF.

The rearrangement uses TRBV2 and TRBJ2-3, with 8 bases that match TRBD2. Germline V lookup: CDR1 SNHLY, CDR2 FYNNEI. J lost 4 bases, V lost 3 bases, and 12 bases had no gene match. The CDR3 spans 17 residues. The CDR3 loop is CASSDLGAASGPDTQYF. CDR3 in DNA: TGTGCCAGCAGTGATCTTGGTGCGGCTAGCGGGCCAGATACGCAGTATTTT.

The chain combines TRBV5-1 with TRBJ2-3; 10 bases match TRBD2. The CDR3 totals 18 residues. V lost 0 bases to trimming and J lost 0 bases; unmatched junction nucleotides: 7. Germline-derived CDR1 and CDR2 are SGHRS and YFSETQ. DNA of the CDR3: TGCGCCAGCAGCTTGGGTGCTAGCGGGGGTCATAGCACAGATACGCAGTATTTT. Translating it yields CASSLGASGGHSTDTQYF.

The chain joins TRBV12-3 or TRBV12-4 to TRBJ1-2, with a weak D call TRBD1 (5 bases). This CDR3 contains 14 residues. Deletions cut 2 bases from V and 7 bases from J, with 14 bases between. The CDR3 protein is CASSLPGSQSGYTF. The CDR3 DNA sequence: TGTGCCAGCAGTTTACCAGGGTCACAGAGTGGCTACACCTTC.

This clonotype was recorded a few times. This chain uses TRBV5-1 with TRBJ2-1; TRBD1 or TRBD2 may be the D gene (6 bases each). With 4 bases removed from V and 6 bases from J, the gap between germline ends came to 14 bases. There are 14 residues in the CDR3. Germline CDR1 and CDR2: SGHRS and YFSETQ. CDR3 bases: TGCGCCAGCAGCGTCGGGGGCGGGTCCAATGAGCAGTTCTTC. This gives the protein CASSVGGGSNEQFF.

This rearrangement joins TRBV20-1 to TRBJ2-5; D unclear. TRBJ2-7 matches the DNA end more closely, so the J call is doubtful. Per the germline V gene, CDR1 is DFQATT and CDR2 is SNEGSKA (reference sequence). The CDR3 covers 12 residues. DNA of the CDR3: TGCAGTGCTAGAGATGCGCGCTACGAGCAGTACTTC. Its protein product is CSARDARYEQYF.

The rearrangement links TRBV7-9 to TRBJ2-1; 13 bases are shared with TRBD2. The V segment lost 6 bases and the J segment 2 bases; nucleotides outside the gene matches: 7. There are 17 residues in the CDR3. Germline CDR1 reads SEHNR; CDR2 reads FQNEAQ (reference sequence). CDR3 nucleotide sequence: TGTGCCAGCAGTACGACTAGCGGGGGGCCGGCCTACAATGAGCAGTTCTTC. This encodes CASSTTSGGPAYNEQFF.

The CDR3 DNA reads as TGCGCCAGCAGTGGCACAGTAGCCTCTGGGGCCAACGTCCTGACTTTC. It translates to CASSGTVASGANVLTF. J is TRBJ2-6 and V is TRBV5-1; no definite D call. V was shortened by 5 bases and J by 0 bases, with 12 bases between the two germline ends. The CDR3 loop spans 16 amino acids. Germline V gene sequence: CDR1 SGHRS, CDR2 YFSETQ.

This chain joins TRBV9 and TRBJ1-4; 7 bases are a match to TRBD1. With 3 bases clipped from V and 7 bases from J, the junction kept 3 bases outside the gene matches. CDR1 is SGDLS and CDR2 is YYNGEE in the germline V gene. The CDR3 consists of 13 residues. This CDR3 is CASSARQGEKLFF. CDR3 sequence (DNA): TGTGCCAGCAGCGCCCGACAGGGTGAAAAACTGTTTTTT. Full variable domain (outside the CDR3, taken from reference TRBV9 and TRBJ1-4): DSGVTQTPKHLITATGQRVTLRCSPRSGDLSVYWYQQSLDQGLQFLIQYYNGEERAKGNILERFSAQQFPDLHSELNLSSLELGDSALYFCASSARQGEKLFFGSGTQLSVL.

The J gene is TRBJ1-6, the V gene TRBV7-8, with TRBD1 matching over 8 bases. From germline, CDR1 is SGHVS and CDR2 FQNEAQ. Losses at the gene ends were 1 base for V and 0 bases for J; bases not matched to a gene: 2. There are 17 residues in the CDR3. CDR3 coding DNA: TGTGCCAGCAGCTTAGACAGGGGGAGCTCCTATAATTCACCCCTCCACTTT. It codes for CASSLDRGSSYNSPLHF. The variable domain in full, with the rest retrieved from reference TRBV7-8 and TRBJ1-6, is GAGVSQSPRYKVAKRGQDVALRCDPISGHVSLFWYQQALGQGPEFLTYFQNEAQLDKSGLPSDRFFAERPEGSVSTLKIQRTQQEDSAVYLCASSLDRGSSYNSPLHFGNGTRLTVT.

This clonotype was observed a handful of times. The chain is built from TRBV20-1 and TRBJ2-7; the D gene could be TRBD1 or TRBD2 (5 bases each). Germline V gene lookup returns CDR1 DFQATT and CDR2 SNEGSKA (reference sequence). The germline V and J ends were trimmed by 6 bases and 6 bases, with 12 bases remaining between them. This CDR3 has 11 amino acids. The CDR3 loop reads CSAEDQGEQYF. The DNA of the CDR3 is TGCAGTGCGGAGGACCAGGGCGAGCAGTACTTC.